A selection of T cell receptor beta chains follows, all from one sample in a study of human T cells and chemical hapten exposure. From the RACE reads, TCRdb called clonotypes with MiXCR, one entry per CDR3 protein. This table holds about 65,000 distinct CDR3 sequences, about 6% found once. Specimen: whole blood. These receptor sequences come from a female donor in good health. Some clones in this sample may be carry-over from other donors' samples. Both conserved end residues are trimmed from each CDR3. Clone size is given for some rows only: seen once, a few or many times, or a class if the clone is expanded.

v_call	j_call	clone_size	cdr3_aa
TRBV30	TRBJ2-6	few	AWVRGAGANVLT
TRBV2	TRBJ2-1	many	ASLPGPQGNEQF
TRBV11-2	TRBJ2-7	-	ASSPSPSYEQY
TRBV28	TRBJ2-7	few	ASSAASFEQY
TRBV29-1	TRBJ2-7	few	SVEAGRVHEQY
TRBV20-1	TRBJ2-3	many	SVQGAEGYTDTQY
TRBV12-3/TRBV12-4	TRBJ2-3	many	ASSNLAASTDTQY
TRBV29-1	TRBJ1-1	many	SVAGRLNTEAF
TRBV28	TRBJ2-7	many	ASSLSQVRGAEQY
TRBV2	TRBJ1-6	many	ASSELGGGPIGNSPLH
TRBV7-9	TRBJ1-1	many	ASSFIVAGTEAF
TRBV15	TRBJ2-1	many	ATSRDIGRYNEQF
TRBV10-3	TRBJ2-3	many	AISDLAGGRDTQY
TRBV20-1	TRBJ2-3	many	SAPNRGLADTQY
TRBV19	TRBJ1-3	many	ASSGQASGNTIY
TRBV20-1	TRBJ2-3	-	SARDQVGYTDTQY
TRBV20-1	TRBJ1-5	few	SAGEIRAYSNQPQH
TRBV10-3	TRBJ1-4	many	AIAAGRDNEKLF
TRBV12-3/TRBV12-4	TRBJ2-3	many	ASSPAGRVDSDTQY
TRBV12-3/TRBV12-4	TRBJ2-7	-	ASSLRDGYEQY
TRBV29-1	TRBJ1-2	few	SVKTGGFYGYT
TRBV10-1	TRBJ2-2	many	ASASGNTGELF
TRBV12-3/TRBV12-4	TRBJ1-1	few	ASRTRENTEAF
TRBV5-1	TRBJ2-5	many	ASSLGWQMETQY
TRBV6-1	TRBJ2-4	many	ASSDIAGGGIDIQY
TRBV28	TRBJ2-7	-	ASRVPKGGTYEQY
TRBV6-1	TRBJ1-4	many	ASSGRSPTNEKLF
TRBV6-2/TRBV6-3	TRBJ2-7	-	ASSWTGYEQY
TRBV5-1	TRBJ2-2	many	ASSRAGLRPDTGELF
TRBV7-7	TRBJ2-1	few	ASSLGPSREQF
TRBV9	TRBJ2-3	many	ASSVAGRGTTDTQY
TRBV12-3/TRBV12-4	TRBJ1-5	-	ASKTQANSNQPQH
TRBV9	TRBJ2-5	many	ASERGAGETQY
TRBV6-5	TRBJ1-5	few	ASRKTFNSNQPQH
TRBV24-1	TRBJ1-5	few	ATSDLTGTNQPQH
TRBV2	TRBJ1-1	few	ASSEGVMYTEAF
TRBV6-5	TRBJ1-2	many	ASSTYFGPNYGYT
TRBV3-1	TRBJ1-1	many	ASSQGHGGVNTEAF
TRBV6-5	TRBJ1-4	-	ASSYRGGGEKLF
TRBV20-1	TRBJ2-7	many	SARAPGTDEQY
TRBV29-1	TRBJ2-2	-	SVGQGINTGELF
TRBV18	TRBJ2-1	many	ASSPTSGRAVEQF
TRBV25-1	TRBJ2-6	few	ASSEVRASGSSGANVLT